Listed below are T cell receptor beta chains from one sample, sequenced in a study of identical twins. TCRdb passed the 5' RACE reads through MiXCR, listing each CDR3 protein once. The sample includes around 220,000 distinct CDR3 sequences, about 14% seen only once; the top ten take 8.8%. The material sequenced was memory (CD45RO+) T cells sorted from blood. The receptor set was obtained from a woman aged 18-29 years in good health. CDR3s include the opening cysteine and the closing phenylalanine or tryptophan. The order of the fields is V gene, clone size, J gene, D gene, CDR3 protein, CDR3 DNA. The D gene is left open where the match is weak. Not every row has a clone size; where given, it reads once, few, many or a size class.

TRBV12-3/TRBV12-4,few,TRBJ2-7,TRBD1,CASSLKGASNEQYF,TGTGCCAGCAGTTTGAAGGGGGCGAGTAACGAGCAGTACTTC
TRBV21-1,few,TRBJ2-1,-,CASSKGGEASVNNEQFF,TGTGCCAGCAGCAAAGGGGGGGAGGCTAGCGTGAACAATGAGCAGTTCTTC
TRBV19,-,TRBJ2-1,-,CAASRLDVDNEQFF,TGTGCCGCGAGTCGACTAGATGTCGACAATGAGCAGTTCTTC
TRBV6-5,few,TRBJ2-7,TRBD2,CASRYLAGDSYEQYF,TGTGCCAGCAGATATCTAGCGGGCGACTCCTACGAGCAGTACTTC
TRBV12-3/TRBV12-4,many,TRBJ2-7,-,CASSLTEAYEQYF,TGTGCCAGCAGTTTAACAGAAGCCTACGAGCAGTACTTC
TRBV27,many,TRBJ1-1,-,CASSPRGDTEAFF,TGTGCCAGCAGTCCGAGGGGAGACACTGAAGCTTTCTTT
TRBV6-5,-,TRBJ1-1,TRBD1,CASSLTGKMTEAFF,TGTGCCAGCAGTTTGACAGGGAAGATGACTGAAGCTTTCTTT
TRBV20-1,-,TRBJ2-7,-,CSARDTLSPEQYF,TGCAGTGCTAGAGATACCCTTTCGCCCGAGCAGTACTTC
TRBV20-1,-,TRBJ1-5,-,CSARKRMSNQPQHF,TGCAGTGCTAGAAAGAGAATGAGCAATCAGCCCCAGCATTTT
TRBV16,few,TRBJ1-1,-,CASSQEWDTEAFF,TGTGCCAGCAGCCAAGAATGGGACACTGAAGCTTTCTTT
TRBV27,-,TRBJ2-7,-,CASSGDWGAVEQYF,TGTGCCAGCAGTGGGGACTGGGGGGCTGTGGAGCAGTACTTC
TRBV5-1,-,TRBJ1-2,TRBD1,CASSKNTGTGALEF,TGCGCCAGCAGCAAAAATACCGGGACAGGGGCTCTAGAGTTC
TRBV20-1,-,TRBJ1-2,-,CSAPSGVTNYGYTF,TGCAGTGCCCCTTCGGGGGTTACTAACTATGGCTACACCTTC
TRBV5-6,-,TRBJ2-3,TRBD1,CASSKGQLYTDTQYF,TGTGCCAGCAGCAAGGGACAGTTGTACACAGATACGCAGTATTTT
TRBV12-3/TRBV12-4,many,TRBJ1-2,-,CASSSRYGYTF,TGTGCCAGCAGTTCTCGCTATGGCTACACCTTC
TRBV20-1,-,TRBJ2-1,TRBD2,CSARDRGSGVDEQFF,TGCAGTGCTAGAGATCGTGGTAGCGGGGTCGATGAGCAGTTCTTC
TRBV28,few,TRBJ2-7,TRBD2,CASGTSGFLAYEQYF,TGTGCCAGCGGGACTAGCGGGTTCCTCGCATACGAGCAGTACTTC
TRBV18,few,TRBJ2-5,-,CASSPSDTETQYF,TGTGCCAGCTCACCCTCAGATACGGAGACCCAGTACTTC
TRBV5-6,-,TRBJ2-7,TRBD1,CASSRGQGSFEQYF,TGTGCCAGCAGTCGTGGACAGGGGTCGTTCGAGCAGTACTTC
TRBV4-3,few,TRBJ2-5,-,CASSQDHPQETQYF,TGCGCCAGCAGCCAAGATCACCCACAAGAGACCCAGTACTTC
TRBV10-3,few,TRBJ1-3,-,CAITDPGVSSGNTIYF,TGTGCCATCACCGATCCCGGCGTCTCCTCTGGAAACACCATATATTTT
TRBV5-1,-,TRBJ2-1,TRBD2,CASSPGLAVYNEQFF,TGCGCCAGCAGCCCCGGACTAGCGGTGTACAATGAGCAGTTCTTC
TRBV7-9,many,TRBJ1-2,-,CASSLVGDYGYTF,TGTGCCAGCAGCTTAGTAGGGGACTATGGCTACACCTTC
TRBV4-2,-,TRBJ1-1,TRBD1,CASNPIQGAGTEAFF,TGTGCCAGCAACCCAATTCAGGGGGCTGGAACTGAAGCTTTCTTT
TRBV20-1,few,TRBJ1-2,TRBD1,CSARDMGQGVSSGYTF,TGCAGTGCTAGAGATATGGGACAGGGGGTCTCAAGCGGCTACACCTTC
TRBV5-1,few,TRBJ2-3,TRBD2,CASSLLGLAGVSSLSTDTQYF,TGCGCCAGCAGCTTGCTCGGACTAGCGGGAGTAAGTAGTCTGAGCACAGATACGCAGTATTTT
TRBV2,-,TRBJ2-1,TRBD2,CASRLRLAGGVNEQFF,TGTGCCAGCAGACTTCGACTAGCGGGAGGTGTCAATGAGCAGTTCTTC
TRBV9,few,TRBJ1-1,-,CASSVASSWEAGVHTEAFF,TGTGCCAGCAGCGTAGCCTCGAGTTGGGAAGCCGGGGTTCACACTGAAGCTTTCTTT
TRBV28,-,TRBJ2-5,TRBD2,CASRSGGGAETQYF,TGTGCCAGCAGGTCGGGGGGAGGAGCGGAGACCCAGTACTTC
TRBV5-1,-,TRBJ2-3,-,CASSITAPTDTQYF,TGCGCCAGCAGCATAACAGCCCCCACAGATACGCAGTATTTT
TRBV6-1,few,TRBJ2-1,TRBD2,CASSGWAGASYNEQFF,TGTGCCAGCTCGGGGTGGGCGGGAGCCTCCTACAATGAGCAGTTCTTC
TRBV11-2,many,TRBJ2-5,TRBD2,CASSSTIAGGRQETQYF,TGTGCCAGCAGCTCTACCATAGCGGGGGGCCGACAAGAGACCCAGTACTTC
TRBV6-6,-,TRBJ1-1,-,CETRELNTEAFF,TGTGAGACCCGGGAGTTGAACACTGAAGCTTTCTTT
TRBV4-1,-,TRBJ2-1,TRBD2,CASSQDVLAGGWVNSYNEQFF,TGCGCCAGCAGCCAAGACGTTCTAGCGGGAGGGTGGGTTAACTCCTACAATGAGCAGTTCTTC
TRBV2,-,TRBJ1-1,-,CASSQGPEAFF,TGTGCCAGCAGCCAGGGCCCTGAAGCTTTCTTT
TRBV14,-,TRBJ2-5,-,CASSQDWDGGTQTQYF,TGTGCCAGCAGCCAAGATTGGGACGGGGGCACGCAGACCCAGTACTTC
TRBV2,few,TRBJ2-1,TRBD2,CASRRLAGPGNEQFF,TGTGCCAGCAGGAGACTAGCGGGACCGGGCAATGAGCAGTTCTTC
TRBV11-2,-,TRBJ2-3,-,CASSVGTSTSTDTQYF,TGTGCCAGCAGCGTGGGGACTTCAACTAGCACAGATACGCAGTATTTT
TRBV19,-,TRBJ2-3,-,CASSIGRDFSTDTQYF,TGTGCCAGTAGTATCGGTCGCGACTTTAGCACAGATACGCAGTATTTT
TRBV12-3/TRBV12-4,-,TRBJ1-1,-,CASSLTDPTEAFF,TGTGCCAGCAGTTTGACAGACCCCACTGAAGCTTTCTTT
TRBV5-6,many,TRBJ1-5,-,CASSVTDGRGQPQHF,TGTGCCAGCAGCGTAACGGACGGCCGGGGTCAGCCCCAGCATTTT
TRBV6-1,-,TRBJ2-7,TRBD2,CASSEDGSGSNEQYF,TGTGCCAGCAGTGAAGATGGTAGCGGGAGCAACGAGCAGTACTTC
TRBV15,-,TRBJ2-5,TRBD2,CATSTRGGLETQYF,TGTGCCACCAGCACTCGGGGGGGCCTAGAGACCCAGTACTTC
TRBV20-1,many,TRBJ2-1,TRBD2,CSAPLVSGSPNEQFF,TGCAGTGCCCCGCTAGTGAGCGGGAGCCCCAATGAGCAGTTCTTC